This record covers a single TCR beta chain. The antigen remains unidentified. The sample originates from a study of cytomegalovirus exposure and HLA in healthy donors. The repertoire was sequenced with immunoSEQ multiplex PCR; TCRdb's copy has only in-frame clones and lacks some. The repertoire includes a few hundred thousand clones, 80% to 90% of them detected once, and around 1% sits in the top ten. The study, taken as a whole, reports: Later, an analysis found that TCR clusters from the first cohort tended to co-occur in the 90 to 150 validation repertoires. For cytomegalovirus status, the classifier reportedly gave diagnoses with high specificity and sensitivity.

The sequenced material came from PBMCs. This TCR came from a woman younger than 35 in good health and CMV-seronegative.

The CDR3 DNA sequence: TGTGCCAGTAAGGGGGAAGGGTACACTGAAGCTTTCTTT. The encoded protein is CASKGEGYTEAFF. The chain combines TRBV19 with TRBJ1-1; possibly TRBD1 for D (6 bases). V lost 7 bases to trimming and J lost 3 bases, with 12 bases between them. CDR3 length: 13 residues. CDR1 is LNHDA and CDR2 is SQIVND in the germline V gene (reference sequence).